Sequencing of this TCR beta chain was carried out in a study of blood T cell repertoires in COVID-19. Whole-study context: Sites in the United States, Italy and Spain provided acute and convalescent COVID-19 samples. PBMCs, B-cell-depleted T cells, or T cells were the source of the cDNA or gDNA that made up the material.

As handled by the study authors: The assay estimated nucleated cells by amplifying reference gene primers. Method: immunoSEQ multiplex PCR; TCRdb's copy keeps in-frame clones and lacks some. That table gives V, J and clone size, and the DNA gave D and trimming. The data show 120,000 to 150,000 clones, 88% seen once. The CDR3 length is 15 residues. Germline lookup yields CDR1 SGHDN and CDR2 FVKESK. The germline V and J ends were trimmed by 3 bases and 2 bases, with 10 bases remaining between them. The J gene is TRBJ1-4, the V gene TRBV14; D is undetermined. Sequencing was performed on peripheral blood. The source is a human donor in a cohort sampled during active COVID-19. The CDR3 loop is CASSHRDATNEKLFF. The CDR3 coding sequence is TGTGCCAGCAGCCACCGTGATGCGACTAATGAAAAACTGTTTTTT.